These 30 T cell receptor beta chains originate from one sample sequenced in a study of spatial heterogeneity in lung cancer. TCRdb called the 5' RACE reads again in MiXCR, with one record for every CDR3 protein. Among about 120,000 distinct CDR3 sequences, 10% to 15% were seen once, and the ten largest hold roughly 17%. Time point indicated: blood at routine non-recurrence follow-up after resection. The sequenced material consisted of unsorted whole RNA from tumor, nontumor lung or frozen PBMC. The sample here was PBMCs, taken at follow-up. The receptors were sampled from a male donor with early-stage non-small cell lung cancer.

This clonotype appeared many times. V is TRBV5-1 and J is TRBJ2-1, with TRBD1 matching 7 bases. This CDR3 has 15 amino acids. CDR1 is SGHRS, CDR2 YFSETQ, per germline. With V trimmed by 1 base and J by 4 bases, 5 bases remained unmatched. This CDR3 reads CASSLSGGEYNEQFF. The CDR3 bases are TGCGCCAGCAGCTTGTCAGGGGGTGAATACAATGAGCAGTTCTTC.

This clonotype was seen repeatedly, ten times or more. The chain couples TRBV27 to TRBJ1-5; 9 bases agree with TRBD1. Germline CDR1 reads MNHEY; CDR2 reads SMNVEV (reference sequence). There are 17 residues in the CDR3. The junction had 12 bases not matched to a gene; V was cut back by 5 bases and J by 4 bases. The CDR3 bases are TGTGCCAGCAGTCCGCAAAGTACAGGGGGCTTTAATCAGCCCCAGCATTTT. Amino acids: CASSPQSTGGFNQPQHF.

CDR3 protein: CASSSRGVYEQYF. The DNA for the CDR3 is TGTGCCAGCAGCAGCAGGGGAGTCTACGAGCAGTACTTC. The chain carries TRBV21-1 and TRBJ2-7; TRBD1 is the table's D call and was not checked against the DNA. TRBV21-1 is deemed a pseudogene. The CDR3 loop spans 13 amino acids.

Points on this clonotype: With a much larger clone just one base away, this may be a read error. This chain links TRBV28 with TRBJ2-7, with D possibly matching TRBD1 (5 bases). V was shortened by 3 bases and J by 3 bases, with 9 bases between the two germline ends. The CDR3 spans 13 residues. CDR1 is MDHEN, CDR2 SYDVKM, per germline. CDR3 sequence reads: CASSLVRVYEQYF. DNA of the CDR3: TGTGCCAGCAGTTTGGTCAGGGTCTACGAGCAGTACTTC.

This chain joins TRBV14 and TRBJ1-2; D not resolved. Between the trimmed V and J ends, which lost 1 base and 4 bases, there was a span of 10 bases. The CDR3 has 14 residues. Germline CDR1 SGHDN, CDR2 FVKESK. The CDR3 region is CASSQGPQSYGYTF. CDR3 nucleotide sequence: TGTGCCAGCAGCCAAGGACCACAATCCTATGGCTACACCTTC.

Many counts were recorded for this clonotype. The V and J genes are TRBV7-9 and TRBJ1-4; no firm D call. The CDR3 length is 15 residues. Germline CDR1 and CDR2: SEHNR and FQNEAQ (reference sequence). Trimming left V 6 bases short and J 2 bases short, with 13 bases between. CDR3 residues: CASSSHGNTNEKLFF. The CDR3, as DNA: TGTGCCAGCAGTTCACACGGGAACACTAATGAAAAACTGTTTTTT.

The J gene is TRBJ2-4, the V gene TRBV19; TRBD1 matches at 7 bases. CDR3 length: 15 residues. Per germline, CDR1 LNHDA and CDR2 SQIVND (reference sequence). Trimming cost V 4 bases and J 7 bases; bases outside gene matches: 10. CDR3 in DNA: TGTGCCAGTAGTACCCCGGGACAGCTTAGGAACATTCAGTACTTC. Its protein product is CASSTPGQLRNIQYF.

In this sample, this clonotype turned up a few times. The CDR3 loop reads CSEPDLQETQYF. CDR3 coding DNA: TGTTCTGAGCCCGACTTACAAGAGACCCAGTACTTC. V and J are TRBV6-5 and TRBJ2-5; D gene unclear. The length of the CDR3 is 12 residues. Per the germline V gene, CDR1 is MNHEY and CDR2 is SVGAGI.

This clonotype was observed a few times. The rearrangement joins TRBV10-3 to TRBJ2-1; 9 positions agree with TRBD2. The CDR3 totals 16 residues. Germline V gene lookup returns CDR1 ENHRY and CDR2 SYGVKD. J gave up 4 bases and V 6 bases, and 10 bases lay outside the gene matches. The CDR3 nucleotides are TGTGCCATCAGGTATGGAGCTAGCGGGACGTACAATGAGCAGTTCTTC. Protein: CAIRYGASGTYNEQFF.

The V call is TRBV18, the J call TRBJ2-3, with D uncertain. V was trimmed by 2 bases and J by 4 bases, leaving 4 bases between them. From germline, CDR1 is KGHSH and CDR2 LQKENI. This CDR3 is built from 12 residues. This CDR3 is CASSPAADTQYF. CDR3 DNA sequence: TGTGCCAGCTCACCAGCCGCAGATACGCAGTATTTT.

This clonotype has more than one count but fewer than ten. The rearrangement links TRBV5-1 to TRBJ1-3; 8 positions match TRBD1. V was pared by 3 bases and J by 2 bases, with 4 bases of the junction left unmatched. CDR1 and CDR2 (germline): SGHRS, YFSETQ. The CDR3 covers 15 residues. This CDR3 reads CASSSTGDPGNTIYF. The CDR3 DNA reads as TGCGCCAGCAGCTCGACAGGGGATCCTGGAAACACCATATATTTT.

This clonotype was picked up many times. The chain has TRBV29-1 and TRBJ1-4, with 8 bases lining up with TRBD1. This CDR3 comprises 13 residues. V lost 7 bases and J lost 1; bases outside the gene matches: 2. CDR1 and CDR2 from the germline V gene are SQVTM and ANQGSEA. CDR3 residues: CSAGTGTNEKLFF. CDR3 bases: TGCAGCGCTGGGACAGGAACTAATGAAAAACTGTTTTTT.

Only a few counts were recorded for this clonotype. The CDR3 DNA is TGTGCCAGCAGCTTAGGGGACTATATCAATGAGCAGTTCTTC. Translated: CASSLGDYINEQFF. This rearrangement joins TRBV11-2 to TRBJ2-1; 7 bases are a match to TRBD2. CDR1 SGHAT and CDR2 FQNNGV come from the germline V gene. V was clipped by 1 base and J by 6 bases; unmatched bases: 3. The CDR3 has 14 amino acids.

This clonotype was recorded many times. This chain connects TRBV29-1 to TRBJ1-1, with unresolved D. The germline V and J ends were trimmed by 7 bases and 0 bases, with 9 bases remaining between them. Germline CDR1 is SQVTM and CDR2 is ANQGSEA. There are 12 residues in the CDR3. The CDR3 sequence: CSAERLNTEAFF. CDR3 nucleotide sequence: TGCAGCGCCGAGAGGTTGAACACTGAAGCTTTCTTT.

This chain links TRBV5-5 with TRBJ1-5; D gene unclear. V dropped 0 bases and J dropped 7 bases, with 8 bases sitting between them. Looked up from germline, CDR1 is SGHKS and CDR2 is YYEKEE (reference sequence). The CDR3 extends over 13 amino acids. The CDR3 protein is CASSLAERQPQHF. Here the CDR3 DNA reads TGTGCCAGCAGCTTGGCGGAGAGGCAGCCCCAGCATTTT.

This clonotype was observed at least ten times. The V call is TRBV6-1, the J call TRBJ2-5; D possibly matches TRBD1 or TRBD2 (5 bases each). The ends were cut back, 7 bases at V and 0 bases at J, with 15 bases in the middle. This CDR3 is 15 amino acids long. Germline values: CDR1 MNHNS, CDR2 SASEGT. CDR3 in amino acids: CASTPLQGHQETQYF. The CDR3 DNA sequence: TGTGCCAGCACCCCCCTGCAGGGACACCAAGAGACCCAGTACTTC.

This clonotype came up many times. The chain is built from TRBV20-1 and TRBJ2-7; D possibly uses TRBD1 or TRBD2 (5 bases each). Germline V gene lookup returns CDR1 DFQATT and CDR2 SNEGSKA (reference sequence). The CDR3 is 14 amino acids. Between the trimmed V and J ends, which lost 6 bases and 0 bases, there was a span of 15 bases. In DNA form, the CDR3 reads TGCAGTGCAGGCGGGCAGGGCCTCTCCTACGAGCAGTACTTC. Its protein is CSAGGQGLSYEQYF.

This chain connects TRBV20-1 to TRBJ2-7, with 9 bases fitting TRBD2. The length of the CDR3 is 13 residues. Germline CDR1 and CDR2: DFQATT and SNEGSKA (reference sequence). Unmatched junction bases numbered 3, after V lost 5 bases and J lost 1 base. CDR3 sequence (DNA): TGCAGTGCTTCTAGCGGGGATTCCTACGAGCAGTACTTC. Its protein product is CSASSGDSYEQYF.

This clonotype was seen many times. This sequence joins TRBV29-1 and TRBJ2-1; possibly TRBD1 or TRBD2 for D (7 bases each). Between the trimmed V and J ends, which lost 6 bases and 3 bases, there was a span of 15 bases. CDR1 and CDR2 from the germline V gene are SQVTM and ANQGSEA. CDR3 length equals 14 residues. The CDR3 is CSVRRGGVYNEQFF. CDR3 DNA sequence: TGCAGCGTGCGCAGGGGGGGAGTCTACAATGAGCAGTTCTTC.

CDR3 loop: CASTKGQGSFETQYF. CDR3 nucleotides: TGTGCCAGTACTAAGGGACAGGGATCATTTGAGACCCAGTACTTC. The V call is TRBV19, the J call TRBJ2-5; 9 nucleotides agree with TRBD1. CDR3 size: 15 residues. Germline CDR1 is LNHDA and CDR2 is SQIVND (reference sequence). Trimming removed 7 bases from V and 5 bases from J; junction bases left unmatched: 11.

There are many counts of this clonotype. This rearrangement joins TRBV28 to TRBJ1-2; 7 positions match TRBD1. The CDR3 contains 17 residues. Unmatched junction bases numbered 16, after V lost 4 bases and J lost 5 bases. Looked up from germline, CDR1 is MDHEN and CDR2 is SYDVKM. CDR3 nucleotides: TGTGCCAGCAGTTCGACGGGAGACAGGGCTTTGTTGTATGGCTACACCTTC. Protein sequence: CASSSTGDRALLYGYTF.

The sample holds a few counts of this clonotype. V gene TRBV7-2 combines with J gene TRBJ1-5; no clear D. V lost 5 bases and J 3 bases, leaving 5 bases between the germline ends. CDR1 and CDR2 (germline): SGHTA, FQGNSA. The length of the CDR3 is 12 residues. The DNA for the CDR3 is TGTGCCAGCAGCCTACACAATCAGCCCCAGCATTTT. Translating gives CASSLHNQPQHF.

In this sample, this clonotype turned up a few times. The chain couples TRBV6-5 to TRBJ2-3, with D possibly TRBD2 on 7 matching bases. The CDR3 sequence is 13 residues long. Germline CDR1 is MNHEY and CDR2 is SVGAGI. This chain's CDR3 is CGKGGEGTDTQYF. As DNA, the CDR3 is TGTGGGAAGGGGGGGGAGGGCACAGATACGCAGTATTTT.

Here the CDR3 DNA reads TGTGCCAGCAGTTTACGGGGGCTGGGGGGAGACTCCTACGAGCAGTACTTC. Translated: CASSLRGLGGDSYEQYF. The chain joins TRBV6-5 to TRBJ2-7; D could derive from TRBD1 or TRBD2 (6 bases each). Trimming removed 4 bases at V and 0 bases at J, with 19 bases between. CDR3 length: 17 residues. The V gene's germline CDR1 is MNHEY and CDR2 SVGAGI.

This clonotype showed up many times. The rearrangement links TRBV27 to TRBJ1-1; D is unclear. Germline CDR1 reads MNHEY; CDR2 reads SMNVEV (reference sequence). This CDR3 is 15 amino acids long. The V and J ends lost 5 bases and 5 bases respectively, with 18 bases between them. The CDR3: CASSPLRRAETEAFF. CDR3 coding DNA: TGTGCCAGCAGTCCTCTTAGAAGGGCGGAGACTGAAGCTTTCTTT.

The chain recombines TRBV6-1 with TRBJ1-5; 11 bases agree with TRBD1. Looked up from germline, CDR1 is MNHNS and CDR2 is SASEGT. V lost 4 bases to trimming and J lost 1 base; unmatched junction nucleotides: 9. The CDR3 has 18 residues. The CDR3 DNA is TGTGCCAGCAGTGCTTCAAGAGGGACAGGGGGAAGCAATCAGCCCCAGCATTTT. It codes for CASSASRGTGGSNQPQHF.

This clonotype turned up a few times. This chain links TRBV6-2 or TRBV6-3 with TRBJ1-5; TRBD1 matches at 7 bases. After removal of 6 bases from V and 9 bases from J, the junction contained 11 bases not matched to a gene. This CDR3 contains 14 residues. Germline V gene data show CDR1 as MNHEY and CDR2 as SVGEGT. The chain's CDR3 is CASRRQGPFWPQHF. The CDR3, as DNA: TGTGCCAGCAGACGACAGGGCCCTTTTTGGCCCCAGCATTTT.

There are many counts of this clonotype. V is TRBV27 and J is TRBJ1-1; D gene unclear. Germline-derived CDR1 and CDR2 are MNHEY and SMNVEV (reference sequence). CDR3 length: 16 residues. V shed 7 bases and J shed 5 bases, with 23 bases lying between them. The CDR3 region is CASNKHVTKGGTEAFF. The CDR3 DNA follows: TGTGCCAGCAACAAACATGTAACAAAAGGTGGGACTGAAGCTTTCTTT.

The chain joins TRBV28 to TRBJ1-4; D is ambiguous. CDR1 and CDR2 (germline): MDHEN, SYDVKM. This CDR3 has 13 amino acids. V was clipped by 4 bases and J by 5 bases, with 8 bases between them. As DNA, the CDR3 is TGTGCCAGCAGTTGGACGGGAAATGAAAAACTGTTTTTT. Translated: CASSWTGNEKLFF.

This rearrangement joins TRBV27 to TRBJ1-2; D is perhaps TRBD1 (5 bases). Germline V gene lookup returns CDR1 MNHEY and CDR2 SMNVEV (reference sequence). This CDR3 is 15 amino acids long. The V end was cut by 2 bases, the J end by 4 bases, with 14 bases between. This chain's CDR3 is CASSLGRAVGYGYTF. CDR3 bases: TGTGCCAGCAGTTTAGGCAGGGCGGTCGGCTATGGCTACACCTTC.